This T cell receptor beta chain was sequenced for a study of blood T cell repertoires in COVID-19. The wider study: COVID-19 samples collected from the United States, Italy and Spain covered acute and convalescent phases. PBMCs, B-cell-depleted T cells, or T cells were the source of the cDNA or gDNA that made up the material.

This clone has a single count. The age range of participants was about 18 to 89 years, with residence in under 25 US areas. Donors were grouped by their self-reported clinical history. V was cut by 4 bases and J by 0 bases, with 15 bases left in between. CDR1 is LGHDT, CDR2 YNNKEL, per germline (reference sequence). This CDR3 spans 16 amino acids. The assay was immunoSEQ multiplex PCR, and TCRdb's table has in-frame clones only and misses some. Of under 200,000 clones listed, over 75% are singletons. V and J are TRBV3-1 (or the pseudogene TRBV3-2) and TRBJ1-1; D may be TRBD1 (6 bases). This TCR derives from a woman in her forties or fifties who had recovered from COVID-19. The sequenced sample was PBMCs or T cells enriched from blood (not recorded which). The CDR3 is CASSRRLGQLNTEAFF. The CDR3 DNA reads TGTGCCAGCAGCCGGCGGCTCGGACAGCTGAACACTGAAGCTTTCTTT.